This TCR beta chain was documented in a study of T cells in Graves' hyperthyroidism and ophthalmopathy. Looked up from germline, CDR1 is SQVTM and CDR2 is ANQGSEA. This CDR3 is built from 15 residues. Authors of the study amplified TCR beta CDR3 regions from RNA transcripts. With the HTBI primer set, the TCR CDR3 went through a first round of RT-PCR. TCRdb fed the multiplex PCR reads into MiXCR, producing one record per CDR3 protein. The table records about 700,000 distinct CDR3 sequences, 45% of them present only once. The chain joins TRBV29-1 to TRBJ2-7; 8 bases line up with TRBD2. The last part of the DNA fits TRBJ2-5 better; the J call may be wrong. Sequenced: peripheral blood or thyroid tissue (not recorded which). This clonotype originated in an adult man with Graves' disease, either hyperthyroidism or ophthalmopathy (not recorded which). CDR3: CSVEVRLAGGETQYF. The CDR3 DNA reads as TGCAGCGTTGAAGTACGTCTAGCGGGCGGAGAGACCCAGTACTTC.